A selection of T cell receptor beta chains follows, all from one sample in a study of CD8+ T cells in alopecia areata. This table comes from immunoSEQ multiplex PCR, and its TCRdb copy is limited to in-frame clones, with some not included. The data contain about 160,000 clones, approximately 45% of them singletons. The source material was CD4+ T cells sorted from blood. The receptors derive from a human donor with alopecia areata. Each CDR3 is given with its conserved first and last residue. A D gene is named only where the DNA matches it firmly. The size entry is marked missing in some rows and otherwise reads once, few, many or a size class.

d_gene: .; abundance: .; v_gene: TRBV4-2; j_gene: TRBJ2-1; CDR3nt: TGTGCCAGCAGCCCTCAAAGGGGAACTAGAAATGAGCAGTTCTTC; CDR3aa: CASSPQRGTRNEQFF
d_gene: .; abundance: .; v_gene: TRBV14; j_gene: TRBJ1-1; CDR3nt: TGTGCCAGCAGCCAAGATTGGGGAGAAGCTTTCTTT; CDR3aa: CASSQDWGEAFF
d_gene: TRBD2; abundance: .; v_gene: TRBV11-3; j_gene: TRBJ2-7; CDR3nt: TGTGCCAGCAGCCGACTAGCGGCCACCTACGAGCAGTACTTC; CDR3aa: CASSRLAATYEQYF
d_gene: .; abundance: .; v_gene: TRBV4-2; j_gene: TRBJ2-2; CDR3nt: TGTGCCAGCAGCCAAGACCCGACAGCGAACACCGGGGAGCTGTTTTTT; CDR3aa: CASSQDPTANTGELFF
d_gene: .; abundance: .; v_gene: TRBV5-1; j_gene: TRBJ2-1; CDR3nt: TGCGCCAGCAGGGCACTCTCCTACAATGAGCAGTTCTTC; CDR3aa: CASRALSYNEQFF
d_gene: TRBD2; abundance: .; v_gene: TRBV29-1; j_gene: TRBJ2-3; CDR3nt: TGCATCATAGTAGCGGGAGGTACAGATACGCAGTATTTT; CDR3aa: CIIVAGGTDTQYF
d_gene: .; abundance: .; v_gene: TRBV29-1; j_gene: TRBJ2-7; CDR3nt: TGCAGCGTTAGGAGGGCCTACGAGCAGTACTTC; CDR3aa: CSVRRAYEQYF
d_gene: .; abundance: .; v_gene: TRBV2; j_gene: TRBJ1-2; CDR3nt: TGTGCCAGCAGTGACCAGGGTTATGGCTACACCTTC; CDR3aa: CASSDQGYGYTF
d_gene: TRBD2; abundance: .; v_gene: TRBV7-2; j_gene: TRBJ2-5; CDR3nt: TGTGCCAGCAGCTCCGGGACTAACCAAGAGACCCAGTACTTC; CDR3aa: CASSSGTNQETQYF
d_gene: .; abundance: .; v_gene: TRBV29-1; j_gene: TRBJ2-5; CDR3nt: TGCAGCGTTGAAGAATCCGACCCAGGACAGCCCAAGCCGGAGACCCAGTACTTC; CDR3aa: CSVEESDPGQPKPETQYF
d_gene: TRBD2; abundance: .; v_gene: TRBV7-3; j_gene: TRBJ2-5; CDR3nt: TGTGCCAGCAGCTTAATGGGGGCGCGGGAGGGGACCCAGTACTTC; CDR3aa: CASSLMGAREGTQYF
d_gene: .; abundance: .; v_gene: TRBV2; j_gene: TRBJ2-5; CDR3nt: TGTGCCAGCAGTCTAGTGGAGACCCAGTACTTC; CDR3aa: CASSLVETQYF
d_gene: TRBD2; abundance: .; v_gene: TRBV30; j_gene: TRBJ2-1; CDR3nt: TGTGCCTGGAGTAGGAAGGGACTAGCGGACAATGAGCAGTTCTTC; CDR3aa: CAWSRKGLADNEQFF
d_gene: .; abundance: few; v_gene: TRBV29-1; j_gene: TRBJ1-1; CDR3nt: TGCAGCGACTCGGGGGGATACTTT; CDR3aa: CSDSGGYF
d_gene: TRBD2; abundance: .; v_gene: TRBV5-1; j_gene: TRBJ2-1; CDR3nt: TGCGCCAGCAGTTTTAGCGGGAGTCGGGATGAGCAGTTCTTC; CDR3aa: CASSFSGSRDEQFF
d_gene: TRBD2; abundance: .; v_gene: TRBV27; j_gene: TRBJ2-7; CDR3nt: TGTGCCAGCAGAGCTAGCGGAGGCTCCTACGAGCAGTACTTC; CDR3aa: CASRASGGSYEQYF
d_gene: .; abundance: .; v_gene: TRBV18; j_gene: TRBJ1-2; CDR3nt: TGTGCCAGCTCACATAACGAGAGGGATTATGGCTACACCTTC; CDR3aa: CASSHNERDYGYTF
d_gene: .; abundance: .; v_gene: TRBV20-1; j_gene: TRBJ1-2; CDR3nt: TGCAGTGCTAGACACCGTGTCGGCTACACCTTC; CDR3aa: CSARHRVGYTF
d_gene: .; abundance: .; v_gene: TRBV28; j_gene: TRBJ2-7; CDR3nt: TGTGCCAGCAGTTTAGAACGAACCATCGCCTACGAGCAGTACTTC; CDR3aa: CASSLERTIAYEQYF
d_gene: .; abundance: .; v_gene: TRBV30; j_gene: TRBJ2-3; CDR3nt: TGTGCCTGGAGTTTTGGGACTAGCACAGATACGCAGTATTTT; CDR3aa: CAWSFGTSTDTQYF
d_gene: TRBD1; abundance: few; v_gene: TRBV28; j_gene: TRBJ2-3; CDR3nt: TGTGCCAGCAGTATCTCGACAGGGGGAGGCACAGATACGCAGTATTTT; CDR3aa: CASSISTGGGTDTQYF
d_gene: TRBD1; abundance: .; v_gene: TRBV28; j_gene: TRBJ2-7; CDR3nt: TGTGCCAGCAGTACAACTGCCGGGACAGGGAGAAAGTACTTC; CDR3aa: CASSTTAGTGRKYF
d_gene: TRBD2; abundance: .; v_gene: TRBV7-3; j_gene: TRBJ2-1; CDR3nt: TGTGCCAGCAGCGCCCTAGCGGGAGGTTGGGGTGAGCAGTTCTTC; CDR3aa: CASSALAGGWGEQFF
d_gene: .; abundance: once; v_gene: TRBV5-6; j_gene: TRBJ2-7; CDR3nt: TGTGCCAGCAGCTTGGTTGGGGGCGCGACGGACGAGCAGTACTTC; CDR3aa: CASSLVGGATDEQYF
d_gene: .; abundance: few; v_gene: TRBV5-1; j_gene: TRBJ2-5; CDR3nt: TGCGCCAGCAGCTCCCTAGAGGGAGAAGGGACCCAGTACTTC; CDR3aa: CASSSLEGEGTQYF
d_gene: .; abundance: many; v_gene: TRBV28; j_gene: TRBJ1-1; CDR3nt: TGTGCCACTAAGTCCGACACTGAAGCTTTCTTT; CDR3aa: CATKSDTEAFF
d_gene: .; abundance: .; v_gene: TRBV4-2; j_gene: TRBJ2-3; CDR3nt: TGTGCCAGCAGCCAACGCGTCACAGATACGCAGTATTTT; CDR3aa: CASSQRVTDTQYF
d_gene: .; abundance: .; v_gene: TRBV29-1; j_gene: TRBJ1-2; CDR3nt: TGCAGCGTTGAAGATAAGCTGGCCTTTCCTGGCTACACCTTC; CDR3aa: CSVEDKLAFPGYTF
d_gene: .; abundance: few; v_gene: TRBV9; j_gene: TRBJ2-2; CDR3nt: TGTGCCAGCAGCGAACAGGCCCCCAACACCGGGGAGCTGTTTTTT; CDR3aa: CASSEQAPNTGELFF
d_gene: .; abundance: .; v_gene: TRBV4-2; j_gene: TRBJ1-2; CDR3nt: TGTGCCAGCAGCACCCTCGAGGCTAACTATGGCTACACCTTC; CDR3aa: CASSTLEANYGYTF
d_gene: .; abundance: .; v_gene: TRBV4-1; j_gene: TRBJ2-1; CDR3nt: TGCGCCAGCAGCCAAGATATGGGGGCCTCCTACAATGAGCAGTTCTTC; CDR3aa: CASSQDMGASYNEQFF
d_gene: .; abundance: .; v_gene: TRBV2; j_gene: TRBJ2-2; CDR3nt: TGTGCCAGCAGCCCGCAGGGAACGAACACCGGGGAGCTGTTTTTT; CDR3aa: CASSPQGTNTGELFF
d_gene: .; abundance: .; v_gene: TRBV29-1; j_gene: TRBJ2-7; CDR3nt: TGCAGCGTTGTAATAGGGGGAGGGGGCTACGAGCAGTACTTC; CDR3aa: CSVVIGGGGYEQYF
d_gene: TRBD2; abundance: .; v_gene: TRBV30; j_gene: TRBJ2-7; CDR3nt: TGTGCCTGGAGGACTAGCGGGAGGAGTATCGGTTTGGACGAGCAGTACTTC; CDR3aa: CAWRTSGRSIGLDEQYF
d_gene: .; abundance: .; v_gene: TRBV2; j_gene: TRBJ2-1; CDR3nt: TGTGCGACCACATCAGGGACGAGCGATGAGCAGTTCTTC; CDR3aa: CATTSGTSDEQFF
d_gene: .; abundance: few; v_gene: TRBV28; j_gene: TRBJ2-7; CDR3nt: TGTGCCAGCAGTTTTCGGGGAGTGGGGGAGCAGTACTTC; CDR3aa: CASSFRGVGEQYF
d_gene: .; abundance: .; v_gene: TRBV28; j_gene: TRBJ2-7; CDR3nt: TGTGCCAGCAGTTTTAGGGCAGAGAGCTCCTACGAGCAGTACTTC; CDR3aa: CASSFRAESSYEQYF
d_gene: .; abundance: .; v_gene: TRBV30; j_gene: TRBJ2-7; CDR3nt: TGTGCCTATGACGAGAGGATGTACGAGCAGTACTTC; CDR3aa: CAYDERMYEQYF
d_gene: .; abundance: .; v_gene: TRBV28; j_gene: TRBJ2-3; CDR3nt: TGTGCCAGCAGCCAGGGTGCAGGCGATACGCAGTATTTT; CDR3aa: CASSQGAGDTQYF
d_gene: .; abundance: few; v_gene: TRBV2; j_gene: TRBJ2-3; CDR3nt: TGTGCCAGCGGGCAACGCACAGATACGCAGTATTTT; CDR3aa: CASGQRTDTQYF